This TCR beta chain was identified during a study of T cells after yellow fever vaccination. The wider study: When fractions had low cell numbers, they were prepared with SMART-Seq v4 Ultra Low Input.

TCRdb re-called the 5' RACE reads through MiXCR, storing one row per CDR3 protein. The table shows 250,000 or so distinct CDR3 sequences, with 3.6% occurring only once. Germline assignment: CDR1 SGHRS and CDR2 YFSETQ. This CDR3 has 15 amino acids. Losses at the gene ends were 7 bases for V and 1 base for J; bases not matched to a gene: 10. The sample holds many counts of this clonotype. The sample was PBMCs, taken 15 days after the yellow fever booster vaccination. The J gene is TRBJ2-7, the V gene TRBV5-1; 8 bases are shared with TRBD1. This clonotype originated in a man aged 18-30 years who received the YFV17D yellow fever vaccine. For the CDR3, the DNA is TGCGCCAGCCACTGGGGCACAGGGGGTTCCTACGAGCAGTACTTC. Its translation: CASHWGTGGSYEQYF. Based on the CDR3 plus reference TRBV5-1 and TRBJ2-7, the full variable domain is KAGVTQTPRYLIKTRGQQVTLSCSPISGHRSVSWYQQTPGQGLQFLFEYFSETQRNKGNFPGRFSGRQFSNSRSEMNVSTLELGDSALYLCASHWGTGGSYEQYFGPGTRLTVT.